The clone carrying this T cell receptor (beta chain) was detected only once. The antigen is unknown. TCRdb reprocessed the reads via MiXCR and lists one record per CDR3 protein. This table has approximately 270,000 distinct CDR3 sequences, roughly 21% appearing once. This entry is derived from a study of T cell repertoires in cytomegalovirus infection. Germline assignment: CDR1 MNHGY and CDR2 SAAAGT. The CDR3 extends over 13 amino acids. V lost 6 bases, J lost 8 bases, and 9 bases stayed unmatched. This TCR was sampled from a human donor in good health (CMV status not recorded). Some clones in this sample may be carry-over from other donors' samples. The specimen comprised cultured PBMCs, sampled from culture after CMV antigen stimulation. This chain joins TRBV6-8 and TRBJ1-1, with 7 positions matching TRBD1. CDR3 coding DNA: TGTGCCAGCAGCCCCCTGGGACAGTTAGAAGCTTTCTTT. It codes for CASSPLGQLEAFF.